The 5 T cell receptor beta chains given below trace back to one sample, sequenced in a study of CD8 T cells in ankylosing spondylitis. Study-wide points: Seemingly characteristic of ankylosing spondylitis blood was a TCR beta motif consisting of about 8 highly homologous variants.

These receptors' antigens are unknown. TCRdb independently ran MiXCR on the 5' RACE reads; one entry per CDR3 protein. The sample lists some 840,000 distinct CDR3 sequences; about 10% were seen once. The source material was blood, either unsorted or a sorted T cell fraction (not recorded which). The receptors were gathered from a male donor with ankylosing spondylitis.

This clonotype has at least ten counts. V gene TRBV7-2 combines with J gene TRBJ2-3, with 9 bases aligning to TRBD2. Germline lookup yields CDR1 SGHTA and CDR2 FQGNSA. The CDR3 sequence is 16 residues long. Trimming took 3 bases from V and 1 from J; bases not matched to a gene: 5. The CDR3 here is CASSFFLAGGTDTQYF. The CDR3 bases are TGTGCCAGCAGCTTTTTTTTAGCGGGAGGCACAGATACGCAGTATTTT.

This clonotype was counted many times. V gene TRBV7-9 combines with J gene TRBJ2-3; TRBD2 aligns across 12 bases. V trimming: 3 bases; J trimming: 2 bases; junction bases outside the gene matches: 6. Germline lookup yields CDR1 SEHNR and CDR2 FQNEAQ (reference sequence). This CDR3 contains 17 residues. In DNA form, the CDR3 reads TGTGCCAGCAGCTTGGAGGGACTAGCGGGTCCCACAGATACGCAGTATTTT. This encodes CASSLEGLAGPTDTQYF.

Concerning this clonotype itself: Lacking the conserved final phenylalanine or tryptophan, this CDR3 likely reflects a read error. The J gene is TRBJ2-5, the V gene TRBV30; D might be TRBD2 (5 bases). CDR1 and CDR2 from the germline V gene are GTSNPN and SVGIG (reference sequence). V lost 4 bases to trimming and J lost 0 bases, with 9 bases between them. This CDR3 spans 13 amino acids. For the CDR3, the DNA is TGTGCCTGGACCAGAGGGTACCAAGAGACCCAGTACTCC. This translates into CAWTRGYQETQYS.

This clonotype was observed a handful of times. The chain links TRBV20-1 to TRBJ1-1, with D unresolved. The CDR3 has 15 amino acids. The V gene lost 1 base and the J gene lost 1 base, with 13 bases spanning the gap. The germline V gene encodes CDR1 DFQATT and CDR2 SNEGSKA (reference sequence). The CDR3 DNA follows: TGCAGTGCTAGAGCCCCCGGGATTGGGAACACTGAAGCTTTCTTT. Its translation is CSARAPGIGNTEAFF.

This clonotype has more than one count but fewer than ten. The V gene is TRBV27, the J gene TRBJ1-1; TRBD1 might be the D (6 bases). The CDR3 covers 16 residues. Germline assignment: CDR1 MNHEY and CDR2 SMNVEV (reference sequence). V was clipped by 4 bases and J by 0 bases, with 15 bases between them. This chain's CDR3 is CASSYRVRSMNTEAFF. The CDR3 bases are TGTGCCAGCAGTTACAGGGTGAGATCAATGAACACTGAAGCTTTCTTT.